The 18 T cell receptor beta chains below all came from one sample that was sequenced in a study of blood T cell repertoires in COVID-19. Generated by immunoSEQ multiplex PCR, the TCRdb table keeps only in-frame clones and is missing some. This table holds around 300,000 clones, 80% to 90% found once. The material sequenced was peripheral blood. These receptor sequences come from a woman aged 45 to 65 who had recovered from COVID-19.

This chain connects TRBV7-6 to TRBJ2-1; the match to TRBD2 covers 10 bases. V was clipped by 4 bases and J by 7 bases; unmatched bases: 10. Germline lookup yields CDR1 SGHVS and CDR2 FNYEAQ. CDR3 length equals 16 residues. The CDR3 sequence is CASSSQAGGPGNEQFF. For the CDR3, the DNA is TGTGCCAGCAGCTCCCAAGCGGGGGGGCCAGGGAATGAGCAGTTCTTC.

For this clone: Within the sample, other DNA sequences also encode this same CDR3. The V and J genes are TRBV11-2 and TRBJ1-4; the match to TRBD1 covers 9 bases. The CDR3 contains 14 residues. CDR1 is SGHAT and CDR2 is FQNNGV in the germline V gene. V trimming: 5 bases; J trimming: 8 bases; junction bases outside the gene matches: 6. CDR3 sequence: CASSRDRVGEKLFF. The DNA for the CDR3 is TGTGCCAGCAGCCGGGACAGGGTAGGAGAAAAACTGTTTTTT.

Sample share makes this clone medium-sized. The gene calls are TRBV27 and TRBJ2-1, with a tentative D call TRBD2 (5 bases). The CDR3 is 14 amino acids. Trimming pared 6 bases from V and 5 bases from J, leaving 14 bases between. The V gene's germline CDR1 is MNHEY and CDR2 SMNVEV (reference sequence). CDR3 in DNA: TGTGCCAGCAGCGAGCGGTCTCAAAACAATGAGCAGTTCTTC. It is translated as CASSERSQNNEQFF.

This clone was seen more than once but under ten times. The chain combines TRBV28 with TRBJ1-3, with D perhaps TRBD1 (5 bases). Trimming took 3 bases from V and 3 from J, leaving 9 bases between them. The CDR3 runs 14 residues. Looked up from germline, CDR1 is MDHEN and CDR2 is SYDVKM. CDR3 amino acids: CASSLGLFGNTIYF. The CDR3 bases are TGTGCCAGCAGTTTGGGACTATTTGGAAACACCATATATTTT.

V usage is TRBV7-9 and J usage is TRBJ2-1; 7 bases are a match to TRBD2. With 8 bases clipped from V and 9 bases from J, the junction kept 7 bases outside the gene matches. This CDR3 is 12 amino acids long. The V gene's germline CDR1 is SEHNR and CDR2 FQNEAQ (reference sequence). Here the CDR3 reads CASGRDYREQFF. The CDR3 bases are TGTGCCAGCGGTAGGGACTATCGTGAGCAGTTCTTC.

The chain joins TRBV19 to TRBJ1-1; a weak D match, TRBD1 (6 bases). With 8 bases removed from V and 5 bases from J, the gap between germline ends came to 9 bases. This CDR3 is 11 amino acids long. Germline V lookup: CDR1 LNHDA, CDR2 SQIVND (reference sequence). CDR3 sequence reads: CASFRGTEAFF. In nucleotides, the CDR3 is TGTGCCAGTTTTAGGGGGACTGAAGCTTTCTTT.

The chain couples TRBV2 to TRBJ2-1; no clear D. Germline values: CDR1 SNHLY, CDR2 FYNNEI. CDR3 length: 15 residues. Trimming pared 0 bases from V and 8 bases from J, leaving 14 bases between. DNA of the CDR3: TGTGCCAGCAGTGAAGCGAGCATGTATCACCATGAGCAGTTCTTC. Residues: CASSEASMYHHEQFF. The full variable domain, in which reference TRBV2 and TRBJ2-1 provide the parts outside the CDR3, is EPEVTQTPSHQVTQMGQEVILRCVPISNHLYFYWYRQILGQKVEFLVSFYNNEISEKSEIFDDQFSVERPDGSNFTLKIRSTKLEDSAMYFCASSEASMYHHEQFFGPGTRLTVL.

The chain combines TRBV5-1 with TRBJ2-7; the match to TRBD1 covers 8 bases. The V gene end was trimmed by 0 bases and the J gene end by 3 bases; junction bases not matched to a gene: 8. This CDR3 is built from 16 residues. The germline V gene has CDR1 SGHRS and CDR2 YFSETQ. CDR3 nucleotides: TGCGCCAGCAGCTTGGTAGCAGGGGGCGCCAACTACGAGCAGTACTTC. As protein: CASSLVAGGANYEQYF.

The CDR3: CASSLPQGVGGYTF. For the CDR3, the DNA is TGTGCCAGCAGCTTACCACAGGGGGTAGGCGGCTACACCTTC. This chain uses TRBV7-9 with TRBJ1-2, with 8 bases lining up with TRBD1. With 2 bases clipped from V and 8 bases from J, the junction kept 7 bases outside the gene matches. CDR3 length: 14 amino acids. Per germline, CDR1 SEHNR and CDR2 FQNEAQ (reference sequence).

The chain employs TRBV7-2 and TRBJ2-1; TRBD2 matches at 7 bases. V lost 4 bases to trimming and J lost 2 bases; unmatched junction nucleotides: 5. The CDR3 is 15 residues long. Germline V gives CDR1 SGHTA, CDR2 FQGNSA. The CDR3 bases are TGTGCCAGCAGCTACGCGGGGGATCCCTACAATGAGCAGTTCTTC. Amino acid sequence: CASSYAGDPYNEQFF.

The rearrangement joins TRBV12-3 or TRBV12-4 to TRBJ2-7; possibly TRBD1 for D (5 bases). The V end lost 1 base, the J end lost 4 bases, and 8 bases lay between the germline ends. CDR3 size: 13 residues. CDR3 DNA: TGTGCCAGCAGTTTAGATCAGGGATACGAGCAGTACTTC. It translates to CASSLDQGYEQYF.

The chain couples TRBV4-1 to TRBJ1-5; D uncertain. This CDR3 has 15 residues. Trimming cost V 0 bases and J 4 bases, with 10 bases left between them. Germline assignment: CDR1 MGHRA and CDR2 YSYEKL. For the CDR3, the DNA is TGCGCCAGCAGCCAAGAGACGGGGTGGAATCAGCCCCAGCATTTT. This translates into CASSQETGWNQPQHF.

V gene TRBV7-8 combines with J gene TRBJ2-5, with TRBD1 as a possible D gene (6 bases). Germline values: CDR1 SGHVS, CDR2 FQNEAQ. This CDR3 is built from 15 residues. Trimming left V 7 bases short and J 2 bases short, with 17 bases between. DNA for the CDR3: TGTGCCAGCACCCTATTTCGACAGGCGCAAGAGACCCAGTACTTC. Translation gives CASTLFRQAQETQYF.

V usage is TRBV11-2 and J usage is TRBJ2-7, with TRBD2 identical over 9 bases. CDR1 SGHAT and CDR2 FQNNGV come from the germline V gene. The CDR3 sequence is 15 residues long. V dropped 0 bases and J dropped 3; count of bases not matched to a gene: 3. The CDR3 spells CASSLDGAGGYEQYF. The CDR3 coding sequence is TGTGCCAGCAGCTTAGATGGAGCGGGGGGCTACGAGCAGTACTTC.

Only one count was recorded for this clone. The V gene is TRBV7-2, the J gene TRBJ2-1; the D is unclear. Germline V gives CDR1 SGHTA, CDR2 FQGNSA. V was cut by 3 bases and J by 10 bases, with 10 bases left in between. This CDR3 is 12 amino acids long. CDR3 in amino acids: CASSFMGREQFF. CDR3 bases: TGTGCCAGCAGCTTTATGGGCCGGGAGCAGTTCTTC.

This clone was seen only a few times. This chain connects TRBV7-9 to TRBJ1-6; D is unresolved. CDR1 and CDR2 from the germline V gene are SEHNR and FQNEAQ (reference sequence). V was trimmed by 1 base and J by 4 bases, leaving 5 bases between them. The length of the CDR3 is 14 residues. CDR3 nucleotides: TGTGCCAGCAGCTTAGACCAGTATAATTCACCCCTCCACTTT. This encodes CASSLDQYNSPLHF.

The chain carries TRBV14 and TRBJ2-7; TRBD1 matches at 7 bases. In germline, CDR1 is SGHDN, CDR2 FVKESK. This CDR3 has 12 amino acids. Trimming cost V 2 bases and J 6 bases; bases outside gene matches: 1. CDR3 in amino acids: CASSQNRGEQYF. The CDR3 DNA follows: TGTGCCAGCAGCCAAAACAGGGGCGAGCAGTACTTC.

The rearrangement links TRBV15 to TRBJ1-4, with 7 bases matching TRBD1. Losses at the gene ends were 6 bases for V and 7 bases for J; bases not matched to a gene: 8. The germline V gene has CDR1 LNHNV and CDR2 YYDKDF (reference sequence). This CDR3 is 14 amino acids long. The CDR3 DNA reads TGTGCCACCAGTAGACAGGGCTTAGGTGAAAAACTGTTTTTT. Translating it yields CATSRQGLGEKLFF.